This TCR beta chain was sequenced during a study of cytomegalovirus exposure and HLA in healthy donors. Regarding the study as a whole: An analysis was carried out later, and it reportedly showed fewer N-insertions in an Asian-associated ancestry cluster than the approximately 660-donor mean. Exclusion as indistinguishable affected some V segments, including TRBV6-2 and TRBV6-3. TCR beta sequences reportedly predicted most subjects' HLA-A and HLA-B alleles accurately.

The CDR3 contains 14 residues. From germline, CDR1 is SGHRS and CDR2 YFSETQ. V lost 3 bases and J lost 3, with 12 bases in between. 60 Vbeta and 13 Jbeta primers were used in PCR. Generated by immunoSEQ multiplex PCR, the TCRdb table keeps only in-frame clones and is missing some. The sample holds roughly 110,000 clones, around 76% seen once. To note about this clone: Its antigen is as yet unknown.

The source of this sequence is a man aged 25-40 years in good health and CMV-seropositive. This chain links TRBV5-1 with TRBJ1-1, with D maybe TRBD1 (5 bases). The specimen was PBMCs. The CDR3 nucleotides are TGCGCCAGCAGCTCTGGGACGGGGGACACTGAAGCTTTCTTT. Amino acid sequence: CASSSGTGDTEAFF.